This TCR beta chain was recorded in a study of blood T cell repertoires in COVID-19. Looking at the study overall: Samples taken during acute and convalescent COVID-19 were collected in the United States, Italy and Spain.

TCRdb keeps only in-frame clones here, not all; method: immunoSEQ multiplex PCR. This table has fewer than 250,000 clones, 80% appearing once. V lost 7 bases and J lost 7; bases outside the gene matches: 12. The CDR3 sequence is 16 residues long. Per the germline V gene, CDR1 is SQVTM and CDR2 is ANQGSEA. Sequenced sample: PBMCs or T cells enriched from blood (not recorded which). The sequence came from a woman in her forties with acute COVID-19. This chain joins TRBV29-1 and TRBJ2-1; 14 bases match TRBD2. CDR3 protein: CSAIKRGLAGVNEQFF. CDR3 nucleotide sequence: TGCAGCGCCATAAAAAGGGGACTAGCGGGAGTAAATGAGCAGTTCTTC.